This TCR beta chain was captured by sequencing in a study of CD8+ T cells in alopecia areata. Germline assignment: CDR1 SQVTM and CDR2 ANQGSEA. V lost 5 bases, J lost 8 bases, and 11 bases stayed unmatched. This CDR3 has 13 residues. Treatment noted: oral pan-JAK inhibitor, 5-10 mg twice daily. Obtained from alopecia areata patients were lesional scalp punch biopsies along with peripheral blood. PBMCs, the starting material, were the source of sorted CD4+ and CD8+ T cells. There are a few counts of this clone. Sequencing templates came from extracted RNA that was reverse transcribed into cDNA. Profiled with immunoSEQ multiplex PCR; TCRdb holds only in-frame clones, not every one. The sample yields more than 200,000 clones, about 40% seen once.

V gene TRBV29-1 combines with J gene TRBJ1-1, with 7 bases lining up with TRBD1. The sequenced sample was CD4+ T cells sorted from blood, obtained at approximately week 39, from a patient treated with tofacitinib. The origin of this receptor is a human donor with alopecia areata. CDR3 bases: TGCAGCGTTAAACCAACAGGGGACTCAGAAGCTTTCTTT. This encodes CSVKPTGDSEAFF. Combining the CDR3 with reference TRBV29-1 and TRBJ1-1 gives the whole variable domain SAVISQKPSRDICQRGTSLTIQCQVDSQVTMMFWYRQQPGQSLTLIATANQGSEATYESGFVIDKFPISRPNLTFSTLTVSNMSPEDSSIYLCSVKPTGDSEAFFGQGTRLTVV.